The clone carrying this T cell receptor (beta chain) came up a few times. The data derive from a study of control samples from healthy donors and cancer patients. Germline CDR1 and CDR2: SQVTM and ANQGSEA. The junction had 4 bases not matched to a gene; V was cut back by 6 bases and J by 3 bases. The CDR3 covers 12 residues. Sequencing used immunoSEQ multiplex PCR; TCRdb keeps in-frame clones, though not all of them. This table holds around 68,000 clones, approximately 88% found once. The specimen sequenced was PBMCs. The rearrangement uses TRBV29-1 and TRBJ2-5; 7 positions match TRBD2. The sequence was obtained from a woman aged 45-65 years with lung cancer. In DNA form, the CDR3 reads TGCAGCGTCGCCAGCGGGGAAGAGACCCAGTACTTC. Protein sequence: CSVASGEETQYF.